These 16 T cell receptor beta chains were all obtained from the same sample, sequenced in a study of blood T cell repertoires in COVID-19. Some clones are missing from TCRdb's copy, which holds only in-frame ones; the method was immunoSEQ multiplex PCR. Among about 310,000 clones listed, 87% were seen once. What was sequenced was PBMCs or T cells enriched from blood (not recorded which). The receptor set was obtained from a woman aged 18-35 years who had recovered from COVID-19.

The rearrangement uses TRBV7-9 and TRBJ2-7; a possible D gene is TRBD1 (5 bases). This CDR3 region has 13 residues. Trimming pared 3 bases from V and 4 bases from J, leaving 10 bases between. Germline lookup yields CDR1 SEHNR and CDR2 FQNEAQ (reference sequence). CDR3 nucleotide sequence: TGTGCCAGCAGCTTTTCTACAGGTTACGAGCAGTACTTC. Amino acids: CASSFSTGYEQYF.

The chain couples TRBV27 to TRBJ2-3, with D possibly matching TRBD2 (5 bases). Germline V gene lookup returns CDR1 MNHEY and CDR2 SMNVEV (reference sequence). V was cut by 4 bases and J by 1 base, with 6 bases left in between. There are 13 residues in the CDR3. The CDR3 loop reads CASSWGGTDTQYF. The CDR3 bases are TGTGCCAGCAGTTGGGGAGGCACAGATACGCAGTATTTT.

This sequence joins TRBV6-5 and TRBJ1-3, with 7 bases that match TRBD1. CDR3 length: 15 amino acids. The germline gives CDR1 MNHEY, CDR2 SVGAGI. After removal of 6 bases from V and 3 bases from J, the junction contained 8 bases not matched to a gene. CDR3 region: CASRPDREYGNTIYF. CDR3 coding DNA: TGTGCCAGCAGACCAGACAGGGAGTATGGAAACACCATATATTTT.

The chain links TRBV5-1 to TRBJ1-2; D remains ambiguous. Trimming left V 0 bases short and J 1 base short, with 13 bases between. The V gene's germline CDR1 is SGHRS and CDR2 YFSETQ. The CDR3 runs 16 residues. The CDR3 reads CASSLETAAINYGYTF. The CDR3 DNA follows: TGCGCCAGCAGCTTGGAGACGGCGGCTATTAACTATGGCTACACCTTC. The full variable domain, completed using reference TRBV5-1 and TRBJ1-2, is KAGVTQTPRYLIKTRGQQVTLSCSPISGHRSVSWYQQTPGQGLQFLFEYFSETQRNKGNFPGRFSGRQFSNSRSEMNVSTLELGDSALYLCASSLETAAINYGYTFGSGTRLTVV.

The rearrangement uses TRBV19 and TRBJ2-3, with 8 bases that match TRBD2. V shed 7 bases, J shed 3 bases, and the junction held 9 bases outside the gene matches. CDR3 size: 15 residues. Per germline, CDR1 LNHDA and CDR2 SQIVND (reference sequence). In DNA form, the CDR3 reads TGTGCCAGTATTGGAACTAGCGGCTATACAGATACGCAGTATTTT. The encoded protein is CASIGTSGYTDTQYF.

This clone was detected only once. The J gene is TRBJ1-4, the V gene TRBV18; 12 bases match TRBD1. The CDR3 is 16 residues long. V was clipped by 0 bases and J by 7 bases; unmatched bases: 3. The germline CDR1 and CDR2 sequences are KGHSH and LQKENI. CDR3 bases: TGTGCCAGCTCACCACCGGGACAGGGGGCCGGTGAAAAACTGTTTTTT. Protein product: CASSPPGQGAGEKLFF.

The V call is TRBV10-3, the J call TRBJ1-2, with D uncertain. CDR3 length: 13 amino acids. V was pared by 3 bases and J by 8 bases, with 13 bases between. Germline CDR1 is ENHRY and CDR2 is SYGVKD. The CDR3 reads CAISEDRSVGYTF. CDR3 nucleotide sequence: TGTGCCATCAGTGAAGACCGAAGCGTGGGCTACACCTTC.

The genes are TRBV5-6 and TRBJ1-1; 10 bases agree with TRBD1. CDR1 and CDR2 from the germline V gene are SGHDT and YYEEEE. The V gene end was trimmed by 3 bases and the J gene end by 0 bases; junction bases not matched to a gene: 5. This CDR3 has 16 residues. CDR3 loop: CASSYGTGAMNTEAFF. The CDR3 nucleotides are TGTGCCAGCAGCTACGGGACAGGGGCCATGAACACTGAAGCTTTCTTT.

CDR3 DNA sequence: TGTGCCAGCAGCTTCTCAGTGAACACTGAAGCTTTCTTT. It codes for CASSFSVNTEAFF. V usage is TRBV5-4 and J usage is TRBJ1-1; D is undetermined. Trimming took off 2 bases at V and 0 bases at J, with 5 bases between the two ends. CDR3 size: 13 residues. Germline CDR1 and CDR2: SGHNT and YYREEE (reference sequence).

This chain joins TRBV12-3 or TRBV12-4 and TRBJ2-5; 10 bases fit TRBD1. Trimming at V came to 5 bases and at J to 4 bases, leaving 1 base not matched to a gene. This CDR3 is built from 13 residues. The CDR3 loop is CASSRDRGETQYF. In DNA, the CDR3 is TGTGCCAGCAGTCGGGACAGGGGAGAGACCCAGTACTTC.

The chain recombines TRBV7-9 with TRBJ2-7; 14 nucleotides align to TRBD2. Germline V lookup: CDR1 SEHNR, CDR2 FQNEAQ (reference sequence). The CDR3 loop spans 14 amino acids. Trimming at V came to 5 bases and at J to 13 bases, leaving 10 bases not matched to a gene. CDR3 coding DNA: TGTGCCAGCAGCCGAGGGACTAGCGGGAGTATAGGCTACTTC. Encoded protein: CASSRGTSGSIGYF.

This sequence joins TRBV6-5 and TRBJ1-5; no firm D call. The CDR3 is made up of 14 amino acids. Germline V gene data show CDR1 as MNHEY and CDR2 as SVGAGI. Trimming pared 6 bases from V and 3 bases from J, leaving 12 bases between. CDR3 in DNA: TGTGCCAGCAGCGGAGGAGGAGACAATCAGCCCCAGCATTTT. Its translation: CASSGGGDNQPQHF.

The CDR3 sequence is CAWEDGRNQPQHF. CDR3 nucleotides: TGTGCCTGGGAAGATGGGCGCAATCAGCCCCAGCATTTT. The chain employs TRBV30 and TRBJ1-5; D not resolved. CDR3 length: 13 amino acids. Between the trimmed V and J ends, which lost 5 bases and 2 bases, there was a span of 10 bases. CDR1 is GTSNPN and CDR2 is SVGIG in the germline V gene (reference sequence).

J is TRBJ1-1 and V is TRBV7-9; TRBD1 might be the D (5 bases). The CDR3 extends over 19 amino acids. The germline gives CDR1 SEHNR, CDR2 FQNEAQ (reference sequence). Trimming left V 3 bases short and J 1 base short, with 24 bases between. The CDR3 nucleotides are TGTGCCAGCAGCTTTTCCGCGGGGCCAGGGCCCCGTCCGAACACTGAAGCTTTCTTT. Its protein is CASSFSAGPGPRPNTEAFF.

The rearrangement links TRBV24-1 to TRBJ2-5, with TRBD1 matching over 8 bases. After removal of 6 bases from V and 3 bases from J, the junction contained 5 bases not matched to a gene. CDR3 length: 14 amino acids. Germline V CDR1 and CDR2: KGHDR, SFDVKD. The CDR3 coding sequence is TGTGCCACCAGTTACGGACAGGGAAAAGAGACCCAGTACTTC. It encodes CATSYGQGKETQYF.

The chain recombines TRBV12-3 or TRBV12-4 with TRBJ1-5; D unclear. The CDR3 sequence is 13 residues long. The V gene lost 3 bases and the J gene lost 3 bases, with 6 bases spanning the gap. CDR3 residues: CASSFQANQPQHF. The CDR3 bases are TGTGCCAGCAGTTTCCAGGCCAATCAGCCCCAGCATTTT.